Listed below are T cell receptor beta chains from one sample, sequenced in a study of blood T cell repertoires in COVID-19. The method was immunoSEQ multiplex PCR; TCRdb's version includes in-frame clones alone and lacks a portion of them. The table shows roughly 190,000 clones, with around 81% occurring only once. The sequencing sample was made of peripheral blood. Every receptor here comes from a human donor with acute or convalescent COVID-19. The donor label of this sample is uncertain. The CDR3 runs from the conserved cysteine through the conserved F or W. The order of the fields is clone size, V gene, D gene, J gene, CDR3 protein, CDR3 DNA. D genes are given only for firm matches. Clone size is shown for a subset of rows, as once, few, many or a class of expanded clone.

NA,TRBV7-6,NA,TRBJ2-2,CASSFELAGFHGELFF,TGTGCCAGCAGCTTCGAACTCGCCGGGTTCCACGGGGAGCTGTTTTTT
NA,TRBV27,TRBD2,TRBJ2-2,CASSKLAGVSGELFF,TGTGCCAGCAGTAAGCTAGCGGGAGTCTCCGGGGAGCTGTTTTTT
NA,TRBV5-1,TRBD1,TRBJ2-5,CASSPGTADLETQYF,TGCGCCAGCAGCCCCGGGACAGCGGATCTAGAGACCCAGTACTTC
NA,TRBV7-5,NA,TRBJ2-7,CVRSQISGQISTYEQYF,TGTGTCAGAAGCCAAATATCGGGACAAATATCGACCTACGAGCAGTACTTC
NA,TRBV9,NA,TRBJ1-5,CASSVDAGYQPQHF,TGTGCCAGCAGCGTAGATGCAGGCTATCAGCCCCAGCATTTT
NA,TRBV5-4,TRBD2,TRBJ2-7,CASSVAAGGPYEQYF,TGTGCCAGCAGCGTTGCGGCGGGGGGCCCGTACGAGCAGTACTTC
NA,TRBV7-2,TRBD1,TRBJ2-4,CASRNTGGGTKNIQYF,TGTGCCAGCAGGAATACAGGGGGCGGGACCAAAAACATTCAGTACTTC
once,TRBV6-5,NA,TRBJ1-1,CASTLRTGGTEAFF,TGTGCCAGCACTCTCAGGACGGGGGGCACTGAAGCTTTCTTT
once,TRBV19,NA,TRBJ1-5,CASSDKSSYSNQPQHF,TGTGCCAGTAGCGACAAGTCCTCTTATAGCAATCAGCCCCAGCATTTT
once,TRBV27,TRBD1,TRBJ2-1,CASSPGQGARNEQFF,TGTGCCAGCAGTCCGGGACAGGGGGCGCGGAATGAGCAGTTCTTC
NA,TRBV28,TRBD1,TRBJ1-1,CASSSPTGRNTEAFF,TGTGCCAGCAGTTCCCCGACAGGGAGAAACACTGAAGCTTTCTTT
NA,TRBV19,NA,TRBJ1-6,CASSTPIGGGTNSPLHF,TGTGCCAGTAGTACCCCCATTGGGGGGGGCACTAATTCACCCCTCCACTTT
NA,TRBV4-1,NA,TRBJ1-6,CASSGVGAGNSPLHF,TGCGCCAGCAGCGGGGTGGGGGCAGGTAATTCACCCCTCCACTTT
NA,TRBV6-5,TRBD1,TRBJ1-2,CASSFSGQARGYTF,TGTGCCAGCAGTTTCTCGGGACAGGCCCGCGGCTACACCTTC
NA,TRBV2,NA,TRBJ1-1,CASSEEGGMNTEAFF,TGTGCCAGCAGTGAAGAAGGAGGGATGAACACTGAAGCTTTCTTT
NA,TRBV5-1,NA,TRBJ2-3,CASSFTRDTDTQYF,TGCGCCAGCAGCTTTACCCGCGATACAGATACGCAGTATTTT
NA,TRBV9,TRBD2,TRBJ2-5,CASSVAASGSQETQYF,TGTGCCAGCAGCGTAGCGGCTAGCGGGAGCCAAGAGACCCAGTACTTC
NA,TRBV7-3,TRBD2,TRBJ2-5,CASSRGLAGDQETQYF,TGTGCCAGCAGCCGTGGACTAGCGGGGGACCAAGAGACCCAGTACTTC
NA,TRBV18,TRBD1,TRBJ1-4,CASSPLSPGQGRITNEKLFF,TGTGCCAGCTCACCATTATCTCCCGGACAGGGAAGAATAACTAATGAAAAACTGTTTTTT
NA,TRBV3-1/TRBV3-2,TRBD1,TRBJ2-5,CASSQGKGAGETQYF,TGTGCCAGCAGCCAAGGCAAGGGGGCAGGGGAGACCCAGTACTTC
NA,TRBV7-8,NA,TRBJ2-4,CASSLDGGTKNIQYF,TGTGCCAGCAGCTTAGATGGAGGTACCAAAAACATTCAGTACTTC
NA,TRBV19,NA,TRBJ2-2,CASRNTNTGELFF,TGTGCCAGTAGGAATACTAACACCGGGGAGCTGTTTTTT
NA,TRBV9,TRBD1,TRBJ1-2,CASSKGDSYGYTF,TGTGCCAGCAGCAAGGGGGACAGCTATGGCTACACCTTC
NA,TRBV6-6,TRBD1,TRBJ1-5,CASSGSGQGESAPQHF,TGTGCCAGCAGTGGATCGGGACAGGGAGAAAGTGCGCCCCAGCATTTT
NA,TRBV5-6,NA,TRBJ1-2,CASSFREGLIYGYTF,TGTGCCAGCAGCTTCAGGGAAGGCTTAATCTATGGCTACACCTTC
few,TRBV11-2,NA,TRBJ1-1,CASSLAGVAEAFF,TGTGCCAGCAGCTTAGCAGGGGTGGCTGAAGCTTTCTTT
few,TRBV3-1/TRBV3-2,TRBD1,TRBJ1-3,CASSQDLTGFGGRAGNTIYF,TGTGCCAGCAGCCAAGATCTGACAGGGTTCGGTGGAAGAGCTGGAAACACCATATATTTT
NA,TRBV7-9,NA,TRBJ2-7,CASSSFRELNEQYF,TGTGCCAGCAGCTCCTTTCGGGAGCTCAACGAGCAGTACTTC
NA,TRBV19,NA,TRBJ2-2,CASSRGQNTGELFF,TGTGCCAGTAGTAGGGGACAGAACACCGGGGAGCTGTTTTTT
NA,TRBV18,NA,TRBJ1-4,CASSDSGQKTNEKLFF,TGTGCCAGCTCCGACTCAGGGCAGAAGACTAATGAAAAACTGTTTTTT
NA,TRBV10-1,TRBD1,TRBJ1-1,CASRGDSMNTEAFF,TGCGCCAGCAGAGGGGACAGCATGAACACTGAAGCTTTCTTT
NA,TRBV29-1,TRBD1,TRBJ2-7,CSAGTGDEQYF,TGCAGCGCTGGGACAGGGGACGAGCAGTACTTC
NA,TRBV5-4,TRBD1,TRBJ1-3,CASSAGQGNTIYF,TGTGCCAGCAGCGCGGGACAGGGAAACACCATATATTTT
NA,TRBV6-6,NA,TRBJ2-4,CASSYGADIDIQYF,TGTGCCAGCAGTTACGGGGCCGATATAGACATTCAGTACTTC
NA,TRBV5-1,TRBD2,TRBJ2-1,CASSLTTAGVRGNEQFF,TGCGCCAGCAGCTTGACGACGGCGGGAGTTCGTGGCAATGAGCAGTTCTTC
NA,TRBV7-8,TRBD1,TRBJ2-5,CASSLGAGTGGRLRETQYF,TGTGCCAGCAGCTTAGGTGCCGGGACAGGGGGCCGTTTGCGGGAGACCCAGTACTTC
few,TRBV9,NA,TRBJ1-6,CASSLYLGLSSPLHF,TGTGCCAGCAGCCTATATTTGGGCCTGAGTTCACCCCTCCACTTT
NA,TRBV28,TRBD1,TRBJ1-2,CASSPLLGQATF,TGTGCCAGCAGTCCTTTACTGGGACAGGCGACCTTC
NA,TRBV28,TRBD2,TRBJ2-7,CASRGGYEQYF,TGTGCCAGCCGGGGGGGCTACGAGCAGTACTTC
NA,TRBV11-3,NA,TRBJ2-5,CASSFQGLRETQYF,TGTGCCAGCAGCTTCCAGGGGTTGAGAGAGACCCAGTACTTC
NA,TRBV5-1,NA,TRBJ2-7,CASSPSGNRDEQYF,TGCGCCAGCAGCCCAAGCGGGAACAGGGACGAGCAGTACTTC
NA,TRBV10-1,NA,TRBJ1-5,CASRRNSNQPQHF,TGCGCCAGCCGGAGGAATAGCAATCAGCCCCAGCATTTT
NA,TRBV11-3,TRBD2,TRBJ2-7,CASSLGLAGVGDEQYF,TGTGCCAGCAGCTTAGGACTAGCGGGAGTTGGCGACGAGCAGTACTTC
NA,TRBV5-6,NA,TRBJ2-7,CATLGGRLYEQYF,TGTGCCACCCTTGGCGGCCGGCTCTACGAGCAGTACTTC
NA,TRBV4-1,TRBD1,TRBJ2-1,CASSREGQGAYNEQFF,TGCGCCAGCAGCCGCGAAGGACAGGGGGCGTACAATGAGCAGTTCTTC
NA,TRBV2,NA,TRBJ2-7,CASSELVFYSYEQYF,TGTGCCAGCAGTGAACTAGTTTTCTACTCCTACGAGCAGTACTTC
NA,TRBV7-3,TRBD2,TRBJ2-1,CASSGTSGAYNEQFF,TGTGCCAGCAGCGGGACTAGCGGGGCCTACAATGAGCAGTTCTTC
NA,TRBV2,TRBD1,TRBJ1-1,CASGVQGGQNTEAFF,TGTGCCAGTGGCGTACAGGGGGGGCAGAACACTGAAGCTTTCTTT
NA,TRBV28,NA,TRBJ1-5,CASSGLGEYSNQPQHF,TGTGCCAGCAGTGGCCTCGGAGAATATAGCAATCAGCCCCAGCATTTT
NA,TRBV27,NA,TRBJ1-5,CASSPQLFSQTPQHF,TGTGCCAGCAGTCCTCAACTATTCTCTCAAACGCCCCAGCATTTT
NA,TRBV15,NA,TRBJ2-1,CATSSPSSIGNNEQFF,TGTGCCACCAGCTCACCCTCTAGTATAGGAAACAATGAGCAGTTCTTC
NA,TRBV25-1,TRBD1,TRBJ1-2,CASSTDRGGYGYTF,TGTGCCAGCAGTACCGACAGGGGAGGATATGGCTACACCTTC
NA,TRBV6-6,TRBD2,TRBJ2-1,CASSPSGGAYNEQFF,TGTGCCAGCAGTCCCAGCGGGGGGGCATACAATGAGCAGTTCTTC
NA,TRBV6-6,TRBD2,TRBJ2-3,CASSFETSDSDTQYF,TGTGCCAGCAGTTTCGAGACTAGCGATTCAGATACGCAGTATTTT